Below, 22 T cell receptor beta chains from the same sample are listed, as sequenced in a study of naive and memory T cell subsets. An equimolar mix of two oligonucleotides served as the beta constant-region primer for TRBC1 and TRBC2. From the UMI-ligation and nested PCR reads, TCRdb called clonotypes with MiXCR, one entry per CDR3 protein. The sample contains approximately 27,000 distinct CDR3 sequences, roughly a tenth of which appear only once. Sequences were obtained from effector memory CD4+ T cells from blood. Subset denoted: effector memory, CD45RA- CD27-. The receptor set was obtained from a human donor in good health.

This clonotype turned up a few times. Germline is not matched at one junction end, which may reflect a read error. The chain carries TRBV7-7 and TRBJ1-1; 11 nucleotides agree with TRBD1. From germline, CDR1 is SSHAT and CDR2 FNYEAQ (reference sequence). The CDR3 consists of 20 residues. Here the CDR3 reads CASSLKSALGQGALGTEAFF. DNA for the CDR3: TGTGCTAGCAGCTTAAAATCGGCCTTAGGACAGGGGGCGTTAGGCACTGAAGCTTTCTTT.

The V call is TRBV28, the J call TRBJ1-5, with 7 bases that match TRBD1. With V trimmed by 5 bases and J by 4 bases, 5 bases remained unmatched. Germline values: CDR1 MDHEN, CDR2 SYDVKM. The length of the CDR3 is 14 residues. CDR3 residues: CASSKGAGNQPQHF. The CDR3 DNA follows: TGTGCCAGCAGTAAGGGGGCTGGAAATCAGCCCCAGCATTTT.

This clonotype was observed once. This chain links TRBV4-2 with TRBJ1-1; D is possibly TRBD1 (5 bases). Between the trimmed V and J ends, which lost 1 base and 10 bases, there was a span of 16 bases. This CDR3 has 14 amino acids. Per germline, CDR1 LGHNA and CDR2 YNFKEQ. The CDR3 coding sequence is TGTGCCAGCAGCCAAGTTAGGACCGGGGGGAGAGCTTTCTTT. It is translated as CASSQVRTGGRAFF.

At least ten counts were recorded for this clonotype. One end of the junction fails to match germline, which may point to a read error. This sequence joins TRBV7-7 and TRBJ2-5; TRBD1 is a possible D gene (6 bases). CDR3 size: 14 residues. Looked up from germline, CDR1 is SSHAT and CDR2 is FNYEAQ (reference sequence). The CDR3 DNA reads TGTGCTAGCAGCGTAACAGGGACCCAAGAGACCCAGTACTTC. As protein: CASSVTGTQETQYF.

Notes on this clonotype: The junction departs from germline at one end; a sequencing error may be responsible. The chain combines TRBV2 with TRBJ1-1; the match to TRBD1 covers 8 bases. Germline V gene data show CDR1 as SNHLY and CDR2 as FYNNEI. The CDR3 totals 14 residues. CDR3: CASRVDRGRYEGFF. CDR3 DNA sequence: TGTGCCAGCAGGGTTGACAGGGGAAGGTACGAAGGTTTCTTT.

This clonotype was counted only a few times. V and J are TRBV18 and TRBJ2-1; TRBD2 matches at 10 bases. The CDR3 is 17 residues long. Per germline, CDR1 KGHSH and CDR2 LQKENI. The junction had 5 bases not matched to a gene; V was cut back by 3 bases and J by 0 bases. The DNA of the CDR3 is TGTGCCAGCTCACCGCTGGGACTAGCGAACTCCTACAATGAGCAGTTCTTC. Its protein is CASSPLGLANSYNEQFF.

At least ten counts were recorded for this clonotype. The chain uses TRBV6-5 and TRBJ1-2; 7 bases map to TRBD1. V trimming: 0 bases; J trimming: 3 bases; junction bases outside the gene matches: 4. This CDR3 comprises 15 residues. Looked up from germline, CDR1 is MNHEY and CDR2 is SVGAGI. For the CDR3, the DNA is TGTGCCAGCAGTTACTCTGGAGGGGGCGACTATGGCTACACCTTC. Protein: CASSYSGGGDYGYTF.

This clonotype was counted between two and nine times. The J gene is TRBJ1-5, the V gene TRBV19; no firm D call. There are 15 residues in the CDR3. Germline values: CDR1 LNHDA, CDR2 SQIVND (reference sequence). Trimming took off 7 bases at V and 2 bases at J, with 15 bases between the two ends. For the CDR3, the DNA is TGTGCCAGTAAGAGGTTCAGGAATGGCAATCAGCCCCAGCATTTT. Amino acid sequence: CASKRFRNGNQPQHF.

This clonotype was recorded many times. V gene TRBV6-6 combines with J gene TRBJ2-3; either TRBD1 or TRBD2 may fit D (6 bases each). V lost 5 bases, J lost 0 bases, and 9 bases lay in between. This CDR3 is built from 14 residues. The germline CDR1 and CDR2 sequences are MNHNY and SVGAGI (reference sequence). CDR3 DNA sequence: TGTGCCAGCAGTAGGGGGGACAGCACAGATACGCAGTATTTT. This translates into CASSRGDSTDTQYF.

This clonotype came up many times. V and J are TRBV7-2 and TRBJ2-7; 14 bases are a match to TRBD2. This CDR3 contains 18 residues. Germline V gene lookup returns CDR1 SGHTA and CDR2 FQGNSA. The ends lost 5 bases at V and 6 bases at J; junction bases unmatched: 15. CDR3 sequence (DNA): TGTGCCAGCAGCCGAGGGACTAGCGGGAGAAGGTTGGGTTTCGAGCAGTACTTC. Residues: CASSRGTSGRRLGFEQYF. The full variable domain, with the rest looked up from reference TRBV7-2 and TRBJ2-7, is GAGVSQSPSNKVTEKGKDVELRCDPISGHTALYWYRQSLGQGLEFLIYFQGNSAPDKSGLPSDRFSAERTGGSVSTLTIQRTQQEDSAVYLCASSRGTSGRRLGFEQYFGPGTRLTVT.

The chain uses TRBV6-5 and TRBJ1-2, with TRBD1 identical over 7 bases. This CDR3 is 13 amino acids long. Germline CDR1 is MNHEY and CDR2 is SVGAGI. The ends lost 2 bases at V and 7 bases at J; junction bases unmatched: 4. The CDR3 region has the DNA TGTGCCAGCAGTTACGAGGGGGCGGCTGGCTACACCTTC. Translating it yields CASSYEGAAGYTF.

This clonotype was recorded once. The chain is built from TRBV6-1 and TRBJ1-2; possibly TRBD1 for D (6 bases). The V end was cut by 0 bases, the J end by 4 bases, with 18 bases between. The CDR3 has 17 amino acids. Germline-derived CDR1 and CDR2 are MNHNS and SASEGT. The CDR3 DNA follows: TGTGCCAGCAGTGAAGCGGGCAGGGGCGTTCCCGGCTATGGCTACACCTTC. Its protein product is CASSEAGRGVPGYGYTF.

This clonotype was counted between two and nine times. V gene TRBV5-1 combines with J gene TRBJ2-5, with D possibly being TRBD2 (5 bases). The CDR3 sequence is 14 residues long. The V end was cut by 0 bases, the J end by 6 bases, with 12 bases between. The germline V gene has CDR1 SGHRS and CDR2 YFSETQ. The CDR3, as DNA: TGCGCCAGCAGCTTGGACGGGGTTCAGAAGACCCAGTACTTC. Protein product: CASSLDGVQKTQYF.

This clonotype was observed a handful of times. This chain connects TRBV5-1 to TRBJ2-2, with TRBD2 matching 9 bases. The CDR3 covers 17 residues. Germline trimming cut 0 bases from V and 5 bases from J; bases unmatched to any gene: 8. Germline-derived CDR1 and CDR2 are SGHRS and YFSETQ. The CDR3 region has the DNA TGCGCCAGCAGCTTGGATGGCGGGAGGGCCGGAACCGGGGAGCTGTTTTTT. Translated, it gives CASSLDGGRAGTGELFF.

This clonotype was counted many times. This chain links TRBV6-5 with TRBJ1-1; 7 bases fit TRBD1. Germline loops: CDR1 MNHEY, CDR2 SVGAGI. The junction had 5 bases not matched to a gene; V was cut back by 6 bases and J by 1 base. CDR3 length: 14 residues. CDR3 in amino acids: CASRPGGTNTEAFF. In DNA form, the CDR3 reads TGTGCCAGCAGGCCAGGGGGGACGAACACTGAAGCTTTCTTT.

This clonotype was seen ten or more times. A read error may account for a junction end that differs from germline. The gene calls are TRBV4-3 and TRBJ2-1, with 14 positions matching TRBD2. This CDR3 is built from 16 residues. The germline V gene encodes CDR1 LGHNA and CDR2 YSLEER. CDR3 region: CASSQFTGTSGSDWVF. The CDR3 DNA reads TGCGCCAGCAGCCAATTCACCGGGACTAGCGGGAGCGACTGGGTCTTC.

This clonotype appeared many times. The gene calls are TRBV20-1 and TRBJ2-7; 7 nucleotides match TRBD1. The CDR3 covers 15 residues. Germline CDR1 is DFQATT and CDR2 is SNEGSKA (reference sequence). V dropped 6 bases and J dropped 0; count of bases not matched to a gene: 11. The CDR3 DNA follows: TGCAGTGCGCCGAGCCGGGACAGCTACTCCTACGAGCAGTACTTC. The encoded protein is CSAPSRDSYSYEQYF.

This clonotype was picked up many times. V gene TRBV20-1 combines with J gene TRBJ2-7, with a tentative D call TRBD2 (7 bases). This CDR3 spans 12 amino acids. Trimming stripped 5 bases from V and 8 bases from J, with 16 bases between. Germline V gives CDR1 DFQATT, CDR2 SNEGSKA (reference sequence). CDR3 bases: TGCAGTGCTCGGGCGGGGGCCCGAAAGCAGTACTTC. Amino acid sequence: CSARAGARKQYF.

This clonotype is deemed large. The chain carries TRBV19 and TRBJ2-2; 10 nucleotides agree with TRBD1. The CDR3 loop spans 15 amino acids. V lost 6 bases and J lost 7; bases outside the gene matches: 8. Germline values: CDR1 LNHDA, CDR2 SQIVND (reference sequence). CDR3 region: CASSPGQGGVGELFF. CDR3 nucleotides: TGTGCCAGTAGCCCTGGACAGGGGGGGGTCGGGGAGCTGTTTTTT.

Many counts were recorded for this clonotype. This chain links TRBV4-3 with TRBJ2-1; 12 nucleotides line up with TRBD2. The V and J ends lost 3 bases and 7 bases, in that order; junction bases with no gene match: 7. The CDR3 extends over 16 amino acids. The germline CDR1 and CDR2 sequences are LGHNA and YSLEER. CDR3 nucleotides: TGCGCCAGCAGCCAGACTAGCGGGAGTAGCAGAAATGAGCAGTTCTTC. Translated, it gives CASSQTSGSSRNEQFF.

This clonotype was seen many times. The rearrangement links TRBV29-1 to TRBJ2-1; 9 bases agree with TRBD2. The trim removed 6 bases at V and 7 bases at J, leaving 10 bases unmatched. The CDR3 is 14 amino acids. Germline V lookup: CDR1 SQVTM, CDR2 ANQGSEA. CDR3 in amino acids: CSVVSGGVRNEQFF. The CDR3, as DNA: TGCAGCGTCGTTAGCGGGGGTGTCAGGAATGAGCAGTTCTTC.

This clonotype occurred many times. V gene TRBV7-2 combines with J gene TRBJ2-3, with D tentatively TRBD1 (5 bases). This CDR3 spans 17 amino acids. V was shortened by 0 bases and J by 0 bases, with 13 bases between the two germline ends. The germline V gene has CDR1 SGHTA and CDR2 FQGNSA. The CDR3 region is CASSLADTITSTDTQYF. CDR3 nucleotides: TGTGCCAGCAGCTTAGCGGACACCATCACTAGCACAGATACGCAGTATTTT.